These 4 T cell receptor beta chains were sequenced from one sample in a study of CD8+ T cells in alopecia areata. In each case, RNA was isolated and then reverse transcribed into cDNA as the sequencing template. The table came from immunoSEQ multiplex PCR; TCRdb's copy has only in-frame clones and leaves some out. This repertoire shows around 200,000 clones, under 70% found once; its top ten account for 4% to 5%. As for treatment: oral pan-JAK inhibitor, 5-10 mg twice daily. Sequenced here: CD4+ T cells sorted from blood, sampled at week 4, from a patient treated with tofacitinib. These receptors were collected from a human donor with alopecia areata.

The chain is built from TRBV7-2 and TRBJ2-5; TRBD2 is a possible D gene (5 bases). The CDR3 runs to 14 residues. V was clipped by 10 bases and J by 5 bases, with 20 bases between them. CDR1 is SGHTA and CDR2 is FQGNSA in the germline V gene. CDR3 sequence reads: CATRARQTVETQYF. The DNA for the CDR3 is TGTGCCACGAGGGCCCGACAAACTGTGGAGACCCAGTACTTC.

Remarks on this clone: The same CDR3 also results from other DNA sequences found in this sample. The V call is TRBV29-1, the J call TRBJ1-1; D remains unclear. The germline gives CDR1 SQVTM, CDR2 ANQGSEA. Trimming removed 5 bases from V and 0 bases from J, with 10 bases in between. The CDR3 totals 13 residues. CDR3 sequence reads: CSVRGRMNTEAFF. In DNA, the CDR3 is TGCAGCGTTCGTGGGCGGATGAACACTGAAGCTTTCTTT. Together with reference TRBV29-1 and TRBJ1-1, the CDR3 gives the full variable domain: SAVISQKPSRDICQRGTSLTIQCQVDSQVTMMFWYRQQPGQSLTLIATANQGSEATYESGFVIDKFPISRPNLTFSTLTVSNMSPEDSSIYLCSVRGRMNTEAFFGQGTRLTVV.

The chain is built from TRBV7-8 and TRBJ1-1; D gene uncertain. Germline V gene lookup returns CDR1 SGHVS and CDR2 FQNEAQ. The V gene lost 4 bases and the J gene lost 1 base, with 13 bases spanning the gap. The CDR3 has 15 amino acids. The CDR3 protein is CASSYSSLANTEAFF. The CDR3 DNA sequence: TGTGCCAGCAGCTATTCCAGCCTGGCGAACACTGAAGCTTTCTTT.

The chain recombines TRBV2 with TRBJ2-5, with D possibly TRBD1 on 7 matching bases. Germline lookup yields CDR1 SNHLY and CDR2 FYNNEI. Trimming left V 6 bases short and J 4 bases short, with 21 bases between. CDR3 length: 16 amino acids. CDR3 protein: CASSIEDRQGGETQYF. CDR3 bases: TGTGCCAGCAGCATCGAGGACCGCCAGGGGGGAGAGACCCAGTACTTC.